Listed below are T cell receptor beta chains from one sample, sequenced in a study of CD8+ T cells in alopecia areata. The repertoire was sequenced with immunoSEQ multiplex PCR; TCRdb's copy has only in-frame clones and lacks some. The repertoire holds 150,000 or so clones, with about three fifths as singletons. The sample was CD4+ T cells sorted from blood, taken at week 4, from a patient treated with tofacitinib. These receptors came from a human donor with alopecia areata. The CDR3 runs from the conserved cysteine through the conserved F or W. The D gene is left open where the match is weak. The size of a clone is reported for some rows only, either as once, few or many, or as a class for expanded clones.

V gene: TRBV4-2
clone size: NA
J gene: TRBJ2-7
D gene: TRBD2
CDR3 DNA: TGTGCCAGCAGCCAAGGACTAGCGGGGGTTCCCTCCTACGAGCAGTACTTC
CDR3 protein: CASSQGLAGVPSYEQYF

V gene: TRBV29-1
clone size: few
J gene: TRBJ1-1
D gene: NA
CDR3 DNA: TGCAGCGTTTCCCCCATGAACACTGAAGCTTTCTTT
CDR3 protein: CSVSPMNTEAFF

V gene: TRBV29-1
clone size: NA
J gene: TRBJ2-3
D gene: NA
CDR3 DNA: TGCAGCGTTGAAGGCCTAATAACAGATACGCAGTATTTT
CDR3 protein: CSVEGLITDTQYF

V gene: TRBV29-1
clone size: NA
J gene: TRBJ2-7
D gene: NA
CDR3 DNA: TGCAGCGTAGGGGACGGCTACGAGCAGTACTTC
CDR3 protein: CSVGDGYEQYF

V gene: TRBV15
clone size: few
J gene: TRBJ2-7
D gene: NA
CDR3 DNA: TGTGCCACCAGCAGAGGGACGGAGCAGTACTTC
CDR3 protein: CATSRGTEQYF

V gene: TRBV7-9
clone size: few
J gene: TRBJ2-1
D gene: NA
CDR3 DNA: TGTGCCAGCAGCTTAGACCTTACCGGGGAGCAGTTCTTC
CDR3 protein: CASSLDLTGEQFF

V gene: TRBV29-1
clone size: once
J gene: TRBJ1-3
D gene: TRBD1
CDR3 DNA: TGCAGCGGTCTGGGACAGAACTCTGGAAACACCATATATTTT
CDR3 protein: CSGLGQNSGNTIYF

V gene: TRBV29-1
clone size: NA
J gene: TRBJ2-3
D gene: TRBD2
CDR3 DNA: TGCAGCGTTGCTAGCGGGGAGGCGCAGTATTTT
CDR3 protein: CSVASGEAQYF

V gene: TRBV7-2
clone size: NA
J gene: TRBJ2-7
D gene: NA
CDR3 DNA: TGTGCCAGCAGCCCCGAACTAGAGTTCCGCTACGAGCAGTACTTC
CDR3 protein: CASSPELEFRYEQYF

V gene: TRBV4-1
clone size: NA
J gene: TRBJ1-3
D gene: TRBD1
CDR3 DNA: TGCGCCAGCAGCCAGCCGGGACAGCGCATCTCTGGAAACACCATATATTTT
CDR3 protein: CASSQPGQRISGNTIYF

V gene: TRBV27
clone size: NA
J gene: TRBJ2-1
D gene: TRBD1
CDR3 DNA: TGTGCCAGCAGTGAAAGAGATCCGGGACAGGGACCCTTTCTCTCCTACAATGAGCAGTTCTTC
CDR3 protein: CASSERDPGQGPFLSYNEQFF

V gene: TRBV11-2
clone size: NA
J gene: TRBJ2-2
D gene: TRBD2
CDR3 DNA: TGTGCCAGCAGGCGTAAGGGACTAAACACCGGGGAGCTGTTTTTT
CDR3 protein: CASRRKGLNTGELFF

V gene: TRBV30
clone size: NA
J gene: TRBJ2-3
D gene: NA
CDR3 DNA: TGTGCCTGGAGTGCTTCGTTGGATTCAGATACGCAGTATTTT
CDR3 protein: CAWSASLDSDTQYF

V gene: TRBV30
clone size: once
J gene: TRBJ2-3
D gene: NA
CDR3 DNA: TGTGCCTGGGGGGGGGCGACAGATACGCAGTATTTT
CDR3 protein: CAWGGATDTQYF

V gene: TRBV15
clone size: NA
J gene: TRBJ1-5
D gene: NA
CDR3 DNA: TGTGCCACCAGCACGGTTCCCCGAAGTGATCAGCCCCAGCATTTT
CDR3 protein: CATSTVPRSDQPQHF

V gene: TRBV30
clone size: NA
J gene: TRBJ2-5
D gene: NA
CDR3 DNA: TGTGCCTGGAGTGTAAACCCAGAGACCCAGTACTTC
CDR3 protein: CAWSVNPETQYF

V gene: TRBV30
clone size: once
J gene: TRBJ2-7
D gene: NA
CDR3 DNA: TGTGCCTGGAGTGCAACAAGGGTGGTCTTC
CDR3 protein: CAWSATRVVF

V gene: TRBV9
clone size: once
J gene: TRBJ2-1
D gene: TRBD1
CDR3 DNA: TGTGCCAGCAGCCCGGGACAGTACAATGAGCAGTTCTTC
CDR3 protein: CASSPGQYNEQFF

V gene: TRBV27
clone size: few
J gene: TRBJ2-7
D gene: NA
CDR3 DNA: TGTGCCAGCAAGGTCGGGGGCTCCTACGAGCAGTACTTC
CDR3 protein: CASKVGGSYEQYF

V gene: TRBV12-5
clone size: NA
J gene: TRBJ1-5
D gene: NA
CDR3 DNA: TGTGCTAGTGGTTTGGTACGGGATCAGCCCCAGCATTTT
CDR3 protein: CASGLVRDQPQHF

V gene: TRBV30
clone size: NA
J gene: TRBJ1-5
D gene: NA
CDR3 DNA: TGTGCCTGGAGTGGGGCCAGCAATCAGCCCCAGCATTTT
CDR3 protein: CAWSGASNQPQHF

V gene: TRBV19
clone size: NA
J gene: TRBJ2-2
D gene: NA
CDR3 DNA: TGTGCCAGTAGTATAGTTACAGCCACCGGGGAGCTGTTTTTT
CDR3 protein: CASSIVTATGELFF

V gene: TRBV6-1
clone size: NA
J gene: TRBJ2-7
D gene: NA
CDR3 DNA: TGTGCCAGCAGTGAACACCCAGATTCCTACGAGCAGTACTTC
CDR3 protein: CASSEHPDSYEQYF

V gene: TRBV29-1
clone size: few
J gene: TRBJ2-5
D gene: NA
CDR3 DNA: TGCAGCGTTGACTACAGGGCCCAAGAGACCCAGTACTTC
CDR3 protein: CSVDYRAQETQYF

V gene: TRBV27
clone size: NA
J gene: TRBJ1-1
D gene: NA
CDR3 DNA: TGTGCCAGCAGTTCGAGGCCCATGAACACTGAAGCTTTCTTT
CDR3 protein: CASSSRPMNTEAFF

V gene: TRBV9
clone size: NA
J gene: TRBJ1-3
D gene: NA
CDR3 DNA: TGTGCCAGCAGCGCCCCGACCCTTGACACCATATATTTT
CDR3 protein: CASSAPTLDTIYF

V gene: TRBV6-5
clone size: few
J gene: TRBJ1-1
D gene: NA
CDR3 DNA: TGTGCCAGCAACCTGCCGGGGGGGACTGAAGCTTTCTTT
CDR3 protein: CASNLPGGTEAFF

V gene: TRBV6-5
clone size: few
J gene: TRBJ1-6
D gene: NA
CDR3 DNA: TGTGCCAGCAGGAGCAGAAGCGATAATTCACCCCTCCACTTT
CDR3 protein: CASRSRSDNSPLHF

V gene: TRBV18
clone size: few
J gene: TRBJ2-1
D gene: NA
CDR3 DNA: TGTGCCAGCTCACTAGATAGTGAGCAGTTCTTC
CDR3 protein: CASSLDSEQFF

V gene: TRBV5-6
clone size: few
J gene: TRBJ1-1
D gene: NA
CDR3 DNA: TGTGCCAGCAGCTTAAGACAGACCCTTGAAGCTTTCTTT
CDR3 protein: CASSLRQTLEAFF

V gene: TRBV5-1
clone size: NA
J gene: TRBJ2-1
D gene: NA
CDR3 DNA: TGCGCCAGCAGCCGGGGACTCGGACAAGCACTAAGTGAGCAGTTCTTC
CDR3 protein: CASSRGLGQALSEQFF

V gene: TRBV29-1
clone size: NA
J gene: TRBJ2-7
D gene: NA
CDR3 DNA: TGCAGCGTTCATGTAAACTACGAGCAGTACTTC
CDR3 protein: CSVHVNYEQYF

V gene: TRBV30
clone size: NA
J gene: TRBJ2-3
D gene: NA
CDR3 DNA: TGTGCCTGGAGTGTACCGCCTGGTTGGTCCCGGGGAAATACAGATACGCAGTATTTT
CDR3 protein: CAWSVPPGWSRGNTDTQYF

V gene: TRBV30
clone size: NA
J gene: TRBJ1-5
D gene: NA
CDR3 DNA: TGTGCCTGGTCCTCAAGTGGGAAGCCCCAGCATTTT
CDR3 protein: CAWSSSGKPQHF

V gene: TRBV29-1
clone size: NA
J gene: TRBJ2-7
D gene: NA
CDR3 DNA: TGCAGCGTTGGGGCGCAGGGGCGCTACGAGCAGTACTTC
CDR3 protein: CSVGAQGRYEQYF

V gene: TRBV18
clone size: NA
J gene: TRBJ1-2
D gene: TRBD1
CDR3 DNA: TGTGCCAGCTCACCGAACAGGGGACAGTCGGGGTATGGCTACACCTTC
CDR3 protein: CASSPNRGQSGYGYTF

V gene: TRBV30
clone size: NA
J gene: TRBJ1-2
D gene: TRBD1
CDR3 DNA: TGTGCCTGGAGTTTGGACAGGGGTACTGGCTACACCTTC
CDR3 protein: CAWSLDRGTGYTF

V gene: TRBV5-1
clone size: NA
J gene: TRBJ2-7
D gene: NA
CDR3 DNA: TGCGCCAGCAGCTTGGAGGCAGGGTCGGTCTACGAGCAGTACTTC
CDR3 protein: CASSLEAGSVYEQYF

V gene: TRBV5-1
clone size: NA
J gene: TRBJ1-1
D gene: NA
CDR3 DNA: TGCGCCAGCAAAACCGGGGGGATGAACACTGAAGCTTTCTTT
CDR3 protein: CASKTGGMNTEAFF

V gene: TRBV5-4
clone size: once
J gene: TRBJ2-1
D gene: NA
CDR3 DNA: TGTGCCAGCATCCCGACCCCATTCTCCTACAATGAGCAGTTCTTC
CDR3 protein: CASIPTPFSYNEQFF

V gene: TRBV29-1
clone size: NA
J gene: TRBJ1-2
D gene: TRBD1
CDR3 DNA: TGCAGCGTGAGGGATACAGGGGACAGTGGCTACACCTTC
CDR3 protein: CSVRDTGDSGYTF

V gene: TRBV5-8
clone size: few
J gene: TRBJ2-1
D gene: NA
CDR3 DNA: TGTGCCAGCAGCTTGCCGGGACAAGACTACAATGAGCAGTTCTTC
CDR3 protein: CASSLPGQDYNEQFF

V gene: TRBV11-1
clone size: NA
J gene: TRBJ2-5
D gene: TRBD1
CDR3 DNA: TGTGCCAGCGGCCATGGGACAGGGATAGAGACCCAGTACTTC
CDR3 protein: CASGHGTGIETQYF

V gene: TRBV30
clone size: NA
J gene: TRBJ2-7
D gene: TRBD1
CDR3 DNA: TGTGCCTGGAGACTTGGGACAGCCTACGAGCAGTACTTC
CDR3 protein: CAWRLGTAYEQYF

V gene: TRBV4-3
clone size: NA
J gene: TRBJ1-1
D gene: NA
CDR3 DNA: TGCGCCAGCAGCCAAGACCGCGACGGGGGAACTGAAGCTTTCTTT
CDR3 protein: CASSQDRDGGTEAFF

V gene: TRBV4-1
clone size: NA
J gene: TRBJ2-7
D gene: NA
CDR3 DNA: TGCGCCAGCAGCCAAGATCTCGGGCAGGGGATCTACGAGCAGTACTTC
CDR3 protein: CASSQDLGQGIYEQYF

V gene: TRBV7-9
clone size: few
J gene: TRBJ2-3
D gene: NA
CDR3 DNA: TGTGCCAGCAGCTTAGCACTTCCCACAGATACGCAGTATTTT
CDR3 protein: CASSLALPTDTQYF

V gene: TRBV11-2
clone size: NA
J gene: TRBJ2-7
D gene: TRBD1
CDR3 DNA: TGTGCCAGCAGCCGGGACAGGGCCTACGAGCAGTACTTC
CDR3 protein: CASSRDRAYEQYF

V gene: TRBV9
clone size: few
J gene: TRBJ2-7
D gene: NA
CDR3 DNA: TGTGCCAGCAGCGTAGCGGACAGCTCCTACGAGCAGTACTTC
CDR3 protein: CASSVADSSYEQYF

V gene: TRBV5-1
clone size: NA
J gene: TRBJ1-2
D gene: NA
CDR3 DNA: TGCGCCAGCAGCTTGGGGGTGCCCCGGGACCATAGATATGGCTACACCTTC
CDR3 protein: CASSLGVPRDHRYGYTF

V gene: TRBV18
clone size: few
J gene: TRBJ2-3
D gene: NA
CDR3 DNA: TGTGCCAGCTCATATGACTCCTACTCCCTAGATACGCAGTATTTT
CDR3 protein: CASSYDSYSLDTQYF

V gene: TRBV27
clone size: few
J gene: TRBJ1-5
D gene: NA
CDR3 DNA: TGTGCCAGCCTATTGGGACCCCCCCAGCATTTT
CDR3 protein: CASLLGPPQHF

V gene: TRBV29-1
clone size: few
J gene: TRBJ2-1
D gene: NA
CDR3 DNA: TGCAGCTCGAGATTGAGCTCCTACAATGAGCAGTTCTTC
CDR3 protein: CSSRLSSYNEQFF

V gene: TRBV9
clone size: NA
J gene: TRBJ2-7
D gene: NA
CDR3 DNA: TGTGCCAGCAGCGTAACAGGTTACTCCTACGAGCAGTACTTC
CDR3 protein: CASSVTGYSYEQYF

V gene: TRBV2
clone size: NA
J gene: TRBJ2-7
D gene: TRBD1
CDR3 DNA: TGTGCCAGCAGGGAGACAGGGCGGGAGCAGTACTTC
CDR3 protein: CASRETGREQYF

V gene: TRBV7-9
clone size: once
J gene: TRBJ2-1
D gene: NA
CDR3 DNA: TGTGCCAGCAGCTCAGGACGCAGCAGCTCCTACAATGAGCAGTTCTTC
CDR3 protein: CASSSGRSSSYNEQFF

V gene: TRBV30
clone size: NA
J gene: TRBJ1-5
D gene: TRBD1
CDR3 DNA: TGTGCCTGGACCTCGACAGGGGCCTATCAGCCCCAGCATTTT
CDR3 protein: CAWTSTGAYQPQHF

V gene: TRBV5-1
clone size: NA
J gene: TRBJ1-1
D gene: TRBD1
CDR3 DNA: TGCGCCAGCAGCTTGGCCGGGACAGAGAACACTGAAGCTTTCTTT
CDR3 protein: CASSLAGTENTEAFF

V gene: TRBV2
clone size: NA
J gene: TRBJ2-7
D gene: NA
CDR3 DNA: TGTGCCACTTCAGGACCCAGCTCCTACGAGCAGTACTTC
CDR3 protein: CATSGPSSYEQYF